This T cell receptor beta chain stems from a study of cytomegalovirus exposure and HLA in healthy donors. Study summary: Unique TCRs numbering some 80 million, obtained from HLA-typed donors, made up an early data release. Study-wide results and limits: It was shown in a later analysis that HLA-associated TCR beta chains were more clonally expanded than other, equally common chains.

The study ran its PCR with 60 Vbeta and 13 Jbeta primers. Generated by immunoSEQ multiplex PCR, the TCRdb table keeps only in-frame clones and is missing some. The data contain about 190,000 clones, over 70% of them singletons. The table lists this clone with a count of one. Its antigen remains unidentified. This sequence originates from a woman in her twenties or thirties in good health and CMV-seropositive. Sequencing was done on a sample of PBMCs.

CDR3 coding DNA: TGTGCCAGCAGCTTAAGGCCAGCGGGAGGGCGGGAGACCCAGTACTTC. Translation: CASSLRPAGGRETQYF. The chain has TRBV7-7 and TRBJ2-5, with TRBD2 identical over 10 bases. V shed 2 bases, J shed 5 bases, and the junction held 8 bases outside the gene matches. The CDR3 has 16 amino acids. The germline gives CDR1 SSHAT, CDR2 FNYEAQ (reference sequence).